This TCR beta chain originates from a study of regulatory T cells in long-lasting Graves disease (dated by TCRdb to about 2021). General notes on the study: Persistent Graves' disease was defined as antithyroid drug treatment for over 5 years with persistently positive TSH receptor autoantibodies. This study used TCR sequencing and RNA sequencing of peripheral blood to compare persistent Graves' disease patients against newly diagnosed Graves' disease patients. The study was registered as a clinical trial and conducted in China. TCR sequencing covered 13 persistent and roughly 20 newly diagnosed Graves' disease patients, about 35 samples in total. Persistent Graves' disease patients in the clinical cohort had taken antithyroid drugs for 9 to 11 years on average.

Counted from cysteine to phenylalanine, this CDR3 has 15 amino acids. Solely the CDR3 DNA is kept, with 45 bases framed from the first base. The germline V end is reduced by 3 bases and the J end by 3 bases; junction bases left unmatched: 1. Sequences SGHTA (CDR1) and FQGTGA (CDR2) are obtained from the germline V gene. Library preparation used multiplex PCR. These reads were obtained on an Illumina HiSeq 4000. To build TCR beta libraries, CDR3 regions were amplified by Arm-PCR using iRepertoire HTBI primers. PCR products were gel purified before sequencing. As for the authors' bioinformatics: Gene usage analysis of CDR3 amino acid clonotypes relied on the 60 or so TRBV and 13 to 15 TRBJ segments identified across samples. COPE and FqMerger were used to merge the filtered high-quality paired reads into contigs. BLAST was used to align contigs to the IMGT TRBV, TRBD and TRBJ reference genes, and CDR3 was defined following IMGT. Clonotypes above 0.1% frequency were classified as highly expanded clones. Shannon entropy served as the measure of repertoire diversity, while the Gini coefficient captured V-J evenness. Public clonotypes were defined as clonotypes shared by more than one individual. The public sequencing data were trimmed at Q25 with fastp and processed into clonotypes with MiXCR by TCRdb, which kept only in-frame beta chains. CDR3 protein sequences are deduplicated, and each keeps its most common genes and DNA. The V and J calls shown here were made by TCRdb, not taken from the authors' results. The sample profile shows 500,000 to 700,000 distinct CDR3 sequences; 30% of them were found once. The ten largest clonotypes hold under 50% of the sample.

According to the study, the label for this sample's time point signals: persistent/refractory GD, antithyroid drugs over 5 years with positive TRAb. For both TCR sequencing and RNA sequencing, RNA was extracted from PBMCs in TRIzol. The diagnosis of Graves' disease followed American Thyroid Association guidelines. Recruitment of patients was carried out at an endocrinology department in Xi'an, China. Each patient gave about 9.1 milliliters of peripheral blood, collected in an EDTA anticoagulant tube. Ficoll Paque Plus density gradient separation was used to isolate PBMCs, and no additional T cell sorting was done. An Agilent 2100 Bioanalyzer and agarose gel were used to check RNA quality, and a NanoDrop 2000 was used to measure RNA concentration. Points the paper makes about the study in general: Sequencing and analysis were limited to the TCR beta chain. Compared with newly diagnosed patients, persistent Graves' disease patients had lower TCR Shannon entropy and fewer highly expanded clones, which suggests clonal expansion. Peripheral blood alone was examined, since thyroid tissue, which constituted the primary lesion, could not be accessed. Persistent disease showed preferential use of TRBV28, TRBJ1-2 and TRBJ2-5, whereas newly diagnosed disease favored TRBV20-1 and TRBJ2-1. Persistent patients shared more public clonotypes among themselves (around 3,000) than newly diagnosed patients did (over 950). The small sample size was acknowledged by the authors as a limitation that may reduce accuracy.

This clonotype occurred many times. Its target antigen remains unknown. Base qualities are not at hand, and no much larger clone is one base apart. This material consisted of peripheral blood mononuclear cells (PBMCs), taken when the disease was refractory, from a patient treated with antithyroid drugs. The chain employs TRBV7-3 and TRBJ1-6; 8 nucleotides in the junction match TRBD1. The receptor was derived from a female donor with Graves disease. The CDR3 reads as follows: CASSFGTGYNSPLHF. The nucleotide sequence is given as TGTGCCAGCAGCTTCGGGACAGGCTATAATTCACCCCTCCACTTT.